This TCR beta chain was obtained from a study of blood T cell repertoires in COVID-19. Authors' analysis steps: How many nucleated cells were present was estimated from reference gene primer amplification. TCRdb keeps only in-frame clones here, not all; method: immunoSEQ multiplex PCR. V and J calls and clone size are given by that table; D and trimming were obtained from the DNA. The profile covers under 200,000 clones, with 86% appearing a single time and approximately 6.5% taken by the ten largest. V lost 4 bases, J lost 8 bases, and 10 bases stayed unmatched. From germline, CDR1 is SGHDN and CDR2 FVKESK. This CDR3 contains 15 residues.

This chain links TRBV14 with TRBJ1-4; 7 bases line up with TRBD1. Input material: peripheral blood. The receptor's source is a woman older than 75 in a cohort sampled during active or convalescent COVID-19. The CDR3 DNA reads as TGTGCCAGCAGCCCCCGACAGGGATTAGGCGAAAAACTGTTTTTT. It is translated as CASSPRQGLGEKLFF.